Below are 32 T cell receptor beta chains sequenced from a single sample in a study of blood T cell repertoires in COVID-19. Some clones are missing from TCRdb's copy, which holds only in-frame ones; the method was immunoSEQ multiplex PCR. There are hundreds of thousands of clones in the sample; about nine tenths occur only once, and roughly 1.4% lies in the top ten. Sample: peripheral blood. The receptors shown here come from a young woman with active or convalescent COVID-19.

The V call is TRBV4-1, the J call TRBJ1-4; 11 bases align to TRBD1. This CDR3 has 15 amino acids. V was pared by 2 bases and J by 7 bases, with 3 bases of the junction left unmatched. Germline V lookup: CDR1 MGHRA, CDR2 YSYEKL. CDR3 sequence reads: CASSQTDRGREKLFF. In nucleotides, the CDR3 is TGCGCCAGCAGCCAAACGGACAGGGGGCGTGAAAAACTGTTTTTT.

As DNA, the CDR3 is TGTGCCAGCAGTGACAAGCCGGGACAGGTAGACGGGGAGCTGTTTTTT. Residues: CASSDKPGQVDGELFF. This chain connects TRBV25-1 to TRBJ2-2, with TRBD1 matching over 8 bases. V was pared by 3 bases and J by 7 bases, with 10 bases of the junction left unmatched. Germline V gene lookup returns CDR1 MGHDK and CDR2 SYGVNS. This CDR3 spans 16 amino acids.

The V call is TRBV7-9, the J call TRBJ2-1, with 9 bases lining up with TRBD2. V was pared by 1 base and J by 2 bases, with 9 bases of the junction left unmatched. Per germline, CDR1 SEHNR and CDR2 FQNEAQ (reference sequence). The CDR3 covers 18 residues. CDR3 sequence: CASSLEEGREGAYNEQFF. The CDR3 DNA reads as TGTGCCAGCAGCTTAGAGGAGGGGCGGGAGGGCGCCTACAATGAGCAGTTCTTC.

This chain joins TRBV29-1 and TRBJ1-1, with a weak D call TRBD1 (6 bases). Germline V gene data show CDR1 as SQVTM and CDR2 as ANQGSEA. The V gene lost 0 bases and the J gene lost 4 bases, with 12 bases spanning the gap. CDR3 length: 14 residues. The CDR3 DNA reads TGCAGCGTTGAAGAAGGGGGAATGGGCACTGAAGCTTTCTTT. As protein: CSVEEGGMGTEAFF.

The chain joins TRBV27 to TRBJ1-5, with TRBD1 identical over 7 bases. V gave up 2 bases and J gave up 0 bases; unmatched junction bases: 13. This CDR3 region has 19 residues. The germline V gene encodes CDR1 MNHEY and CDR2 SMNVEV (reference sequence). This CDR3 is CASSLLGDSRSYSNQPQHF. In DNA, the CDR3 is TGTGCCAGCAGTTTACTCGGGGACAGCCGATCGTATAGCAATCAGCCCCAGCATTTT.

The CDR3 DNA is TGTGCCAGTAGTATAGGGGCGGGAGTTCTCAACAATGAGCAGTTCTTC. Its protein is CASSIGAGVLNNEQFF. The gene calls are TRBV19 and TRBJ2-1; 7 bases line up with TRBD2. Germline assignment: CDR1 LNHDA and CDR2 SQIVND (reference sequence). The CDR3 covers 16 residues. V shed 1 base, J shed 5 bases, and the junction held 8 bases outside the gene matches.

This clone was detected only once. This chain uses TRBV5-5 with TRBJ1-5; TRBD1 aligns across 10 bases. Germline CDR1 SGHKS, CDR2 YYEKEE (reference sequence). CDR3 length: 14 amino acids. The V and J ends lost 4 bases and 9 bases, in that order; junction bases with no gene match: 7. CDR3 in amino acids: CASSPPGTGVPQHF. CDR3 in DNA: TGTGCCAGCAGCCCCCCCGGGACAGGGGTGCCCCAGCATTTT.

This clone was seen more than once but under ten times. This chain's CDR3 is CASSPGLAGTYNEQFF. The CDR3 DNA sequence: TGTGCCAGCAGCCCAGGACTAGCGGGGACCTACAATGAGCAGTTCTTC. The rearrangement links TRBV7-9 to TRBJ2-1; TRBD2 aligns across 12 bases. The germline CDR1 and CDR2 sequences are SEHNR and FQNEAQ (reference sequence). The CDR3 is made up of 16 amino acids. V dropped 5 bases and J dropped 2; count of bases not matched to a gene: 4.

The chain has TRBV4-2 and TRBJ2-1, with 7 bases fitting TRBD2. V lost 0 bases to trimming and J lost 0 bases; unmatched junction nucleotides: 5. Germline CDR1 LGHNA, CDR2 YNFKEQ. The CDR3 runs to 17 residues. DNA for the CDR3: TGTGCCAGCAGCCAAGAGGTACTAGCGAACTCCTACAATGAGCAGTTCTTC. It specifies CASSQEVLANSYNEQFF.

The chain carries TRBV11-2 and TRBJ2-1; possibly TRBD2 for D (6 bases). The ends were cut back, 8 bases at V and 6 bases at J, with 17 bases in the middle. The CDR3 loop spans 14 amino acids. The germline V gene has CDR1 SGHAT and CDR2 FQNNGV. The CDR3 spells CASRMSGSSNEQFF. For the CDR3, the DNA is TGTGCCAGCCGCATGTCCGGGAGTTCCAATGAGCAGTTCTTC. Full variable domain (remainder filled in from reference TRBV11-2 and TRBJ2-1): EAGVAQSPRYKIIEKRQSVAFWCNPISGHATLYWYQQILGQGPKLLIQFQNNGVVDDSQLPKDRFSAERLKGVDSTLKIQPAKLEDSAVYLCASRMSGSSNEQFFGPGTRLTVL.

This clone showed up just a few times. The genes are TRBV30 and TRBJ2-7; TRBD1 aligns across 10 bases. J gave up 1 base and V 8 bases, and 5 bases lay outside the gene matches. The CDR3 has 13 amino acids. CDR1 is GTSNPN and CDR2 is SVGIG in the germline V gene (reference sequence). This CDR3 reads CAAQGQGSYEQYF. CDR3 nucleotides: TGTGCCGCCCAGGGACAGGGGTCCTACGAGCAGTACTTC.

As concerns this clone: A junction boundary mismatches the germline segment, possibly from a read error. The chain joins TRBV2 to TRBJ1-5, with 7 bases aligning to TRBD1. CDR3 length equals 15 residues. Germline CDR1 and CDR2: SNHLY and FYNNEI. CDR3 region: CASGETGVDNQPQHF. As DNA, the CDR3 is TGTGCCAGCGGTGAAACAGGGGTCGACAATCAGCCCCAGCATTTT.

The chain joins TRBV6-6 to TRBJ1-6; D may be TRBD1 (6 bases). Germline V gene lookup returns CDR1 MNHNY and CDR2 SVGAGI (reference sequence). The CDR3 contains 14 residues. V was pared by 8 bases and J by 6 bases, with 14 bases between. The CDR3 coding sequence is TGTGCCAGCGGGGACGGACAGTTTAATTCACCCCTCCACTTT. It codes for CASGDGQFNSPLHF.

The chain employs TRBV2 and TRBJ1-1; D uncertain. The CDR3 extends over 12 amino acids. Germline CDR1 SNHLY, CDR2 FYNNEI. Trimming pared 7 bases from V and 1 base from J, leaving 7 bases between. CDR3 loop: CASKEGNTEAFF. The CDR3 coding sequence is TGTGCCAGCAAAGAGGGGAACACTGAAGCTTTCTTT. Together with reference TRBV2 and TRBJ1-1, the CDR3 gives the full variable domain: EPEVTQTPSHQVTQMGQEVILRCVPISNHLYFYWYRQILGQKVEFLVSFYNNEISEKSEIFDDQFSVERPDGSNFTLKIRSTKLEDSAMYFCASKEGNTEAFFGQGTRLTVV.

This chain joins TRBV2 and TRBJ1-1; maybe TRBD1 (6 bases). The germline CDR1 and CDR2 sequences are SNHLY and FYNNEI. Trimming cost V 6 bases and J 4 bases, with 15 bases left between them. CDR3 length: 14 residues. CDR3 coding DNA: TGTGCCAGCAGGTCACAGGGCTCTCTCACTGAAGCTTTCTTT. Its translation: CASRSQGSLTEAFF. The full variable domain, rest sourced from reference TRBV2 and TRBJ1-1, is EPEVTQTPSHQVTQMGQEVILRCVPISNHLYFYWYRQILGQKVEFLVSFYNNEISEKSEIFDDQFSVERPDGSNFTLKIRSTKLEDSAMYFCASRSQGSLTEAFFGQGTRLTVV.

This clone was seen more than once but under ten times. The rearrangement links TRBV2 to TRBJ2-1; 14 nucleotides agree with TRBD2. The germline gives CDR1 SNHLY, CDR2 FYNNEI. CDR3 size: 15 residues. V lost 7 bases and J lost 9; bases outside the gene matches: 8. CDR3 bases: TGTGCCAGCAATCCCTCGGGACTAGCGGGAGCTGAGCAGTTCTTC. Protein: CASNPSGLAGAEQFF.

The V gene is TRBV6-5, the J gene TRBJ1-2, with D possibly being TRBD1 (5 bases). Germline-derived CDR1 and CDR2 are MNHEY and SVGAGI. This CDR3 has 15 amino acids. Trimming took off 0 bases at V and 6 bases at J, with 14 bases between the two ends. The CDR3 protein is CASSYSATASHGYTF. Written as DNA, the CDR3 is TGTGCCAGCAGTTACTCCGCGACAGCCTCGCATGGCTACACCTTC.

The V call is TRBV7-9, the J call TRBJ1-1, with 10 bases lining up with TRBD1. This CDR3 comprises 17 residues. Germline values: CDR1 SEHNR, CDR2 FQNEAQ (reference sequence). Trimming cost V 0 bases and J 1 base; bases outside gene matches: 5. CDR3 DNA: TGTGCCAGCAGCTTAGCGTGGGACAGGGGCGAGAACACTGAAGCTTTCTTT. It yields the protein CASSLAWDRGENTEAFF.

The chain has TRBV11-2 and TRBJ1-1; TRBD1 matches 8 bases. CDR1 and CDR2 from the germline V gene are SGHAT and FQNNGV. With 0 bases clipped from V and 6 bases from J, the junction kept 6 bases outside the gene matches. The CDR3 has 15 residues. The CDR3 region is CASSLEGQGSSEAFF. The CDR3, as DNA: TGTGCCAGCAGCTTAGAAGGACAGGGTAGCTCTGAAGCTTTCTTT.

The count of this clone is one. The chain has TRBV6-5 and TRBJ1-4; 8 bases match TRBD1. The ends lost 3 bases at V and 4 bases at J; junction bases unmatched: 1. Germline V lookup: CDR1 MNHEY, CDR2 SVGAGI. CDR3 length: 14 residues. The CDR3 nucleotides read TGTGCCAGCAGTTATGGACAGGGTAATGAAAAACTGTTTTTT. The encoded protein is CASSYGQGNEKLFF.

V is TRBV19 and J is TRBJ1-1, with 8 bases that match TRBD1. Germline CDR1 reads LNHDA; CDR2 reads SQIVND (reference sequence). The CDR3 is 14 residues long. Losses at the gene ends were 3 bases for V and 2 bases for J; bases not matched to a gene: 2. In nucleotides, the CDR3 is TGTGCCAGTAGTATTGACAGGGGAAACACTGAAGCTTTCTTT. Protein sequence: CASSIDRGNTEAFF.

The V call is TRBV11-2, the J call TRBJ1-2; 8 bases map to TRBD1. V shed 3 bases and J 5 bases; nucleotides not matched to a gene: 8. Germline values: CDR1 SGHAT, CDR2 FQNNGV. This CDR3 region has 15 residues. In DNA form, the CDR3 reads TGTGCCAGCAGCTTTCAAGGACAGGGAGGATATGGCTACACCTTC. Protein: CASSFQGQGGYGYTF.

This chain connects TRBV29-1 to TRBJ2-7; 7 bases match TRBD1. The CDR3 sequence is 13 residues long. V shed 4 bases and J 4 bases; nucleotides not matched to a gene: 7. Per germline, CDR1 SQVTM and CDR2 ANQGSEA. CDR3: CSVAGTETYEQYF. The CDR3 nucleotides read TGCAGCGTTGCGGGGACAGAAACATACGAGCAGTACTTC.

CDR3 coding DNA: TGCGCCAGCAGCTCGACTAGCGGAAACACCTACGAGCAGTACTTC. Translation gives CASSSTSGNTYEQYF. The chain has TRBV5-1 and TRBJ2-7, with 9 bases matching TRBD2. The CDR3 is 15 residues long. The J segment lost 2 bases and the V segment lost 3 bases, leaving 6 bases of the junction unmatched. In germline, CDR1 is SGHRS, CDR2 YFSETQ.

V and J are TRBV10-3 and TRBJ2-3, with a tentative D call TRBD1 (5 bases). The ends were cut back, 7 bases at V and 0 bases at J, with 8 bases in the middle. CDR1 and CDR2 (germline): ENHRY, SYGVKD. CDR3 length equals 13 residues. The CDR3 spells CAITAGSTDTQYF. The DNA of the CDR3 is TGTGCCATCACAGCAGGGAGCACAGATACGCAGTATTTT.

V is TRBV5-1 and J is TRBJ1-1, with D unresolved. V was pared by 4 bases and J by 0 bases, with 13 bases between. The CDR3 covers 15 residues. Per the germline V gene, CDR1 is SGHRS and CDR2 is YFSETQ. The CDR3 protein is CASSPREVVNTEAFF. The CDR3 DNA follows: TGCGCCAGCAGCCCTCGAGAGGTGGTGAACACTGAAGCTTTCTTT. The full variable domain, its missing parts supplied by reference TRBV5-1 and TRBJ1-1, is KAGVTQTPRYLIKTRGQQVTLSCSPISGHRSVSWYQQTPGQGLQFLFEYFSETQRNKGNFPGRFSGRQFSNSRSEMNVSTLELGDSALYLCASSPREVVNTEAFFGQGTRLTVV.

The V call is TRBV29-1, the J call TRBJ2-1, with 10 bases identical to TRBD2. The CDR3 extends over 12 amino acids. The V segment lost 5 bases and the J segment 9 bases; nucleotides outside the gene matches: 4. The germline gives CDR1 SQVTM, CDR2 ANQGSEA. The CDR3 coding sequence is TGCAGCGTTCTAGCGGGAGAGGTTGAGCAGTTCTTC. Translating it yields CSVLAGEVEQFF.

The rearrangement links TRBV6-5 to TRBJ1-4; D is uncertain. This CDR3 spans 12 amino acids. CDR1 is MNHEY, CDR2 SVGAGI, per germline. Trimming stripped 6 bases from V and 8 bases from J, with 10 bases between. The CDR3 is CASRGDEEKLFF. The DNA for the CDR3 is TGTGCCAGCAGGGGAGACGAGGAAAAACTGTTTTTT.

The chain couples TRBV28 to TRBJ1-6, with D unresolved. This CDR3 is built from 14 residues. Germline CDR1 and CDR2: MDHEN and SYDVKM. V was shortened by 3 bases and J by 7 bases, with 10 bases between the two germline ends. CDR3 sequence reads: CASSFGLTNSPLHF. CDR3 bases: TGTGCCAGCAGTTTTGGACTGACAAATTCACCCCTCCACTTT.

This chain joins TRBV2 and TRBJ1-6; a possible D gene is TRBD1 (5 bases). Per the germline V gene, CDR1 is SNHLY and CDR2 is FYNNEI. There are 13 residues in the CDR3. The V end lost 10 bases, the J end lost 6 bases, and 13 bases lay between the germline ends. Here the CDR3 reads CATRQQINSPLHF. The CDR3 DNA is TGTGCCACCAGACAGCAAATTAATTCACCCCTCCACTTT.

This chain links TRBV6-5 with TRBJ2-5, with 9 bases aligning to TRBD2. V lost 7 bases and J lost 6; bases outside the gene matches: 12. There are 15 residues in the CDR3. In germline, CDR1 is MNHEY, CDR2 SVGAGI. Here the CDR3 reads CASNPLAGIGKTQYF. CDR3 nucleotides: TGTGCCAGCAACCCCCTAGCGGGAATTGGAAAGACCCAGTACTTC.

The genes are TRBV12-5 and TRBJ1-5; 8 bases fit TRBD1. Germline-derived CDR1 and CDR2 are LGHNT and FRNRAP. CDR3 size: 15 residues. V shed 4 bases, J shed 0 bases, and the junction held 2 bases outside the gene matches. The CDR3 sequence: CASGSTGDSNQPQHF. The CDR3 region has the DNA TGTGCTAGTGGTTCGACAGGGGATAGCAATCAGCCCCAGCATTTT. Variable domain in full (rest from reference TRBV12-5 and TRBJ1-5): DARVTQTPRHKVTEMGQEVTMRCQPILGHNTVFWYRQTMMQGLELLAYFRNRAPLDDSGMPKDRFSAEMPDATLATLKIQPSEPRDSAVYFCASGSTGDSNQPQHFGDGTRLSIL.